The next 30 T cell receptor beta chains were all read from a single sample in a study of shared clonotypes between healthy human individuals (dated by TCRdb to the early 2020s). The library was built by means of the immunoSEQ multiplex PCR assay. The source is immuneACCESS, and TCRdb retained only in-frame sequences with V and J called. Part of the clones is not carried over; for the studies checked, unresolved V genes explain less than half of this, and the remainder is unexplained. Across this sample there are about 1 million clones, with under 80% seen only once. The top ten hold about 1.5% of the sample. The sample comprised memory CD4+ T cells sorted from blood. In light of the paper, this sample's cell subset or site label describes: CD45RA-negative fraction. Receptors were obtained from a man younger than 30 in good health.

This clone was recorded once. This sequence joins TRBV4-3 and TRBJ2-1; D possibly corresponds to TRBD2 (5 bases). The germline gives CDR1 LGHNA, CDR2 YSLEER. V was cut by 1 base and J by 2 bases, with 15 bases left in between. The CDR3 contains 17 residues. The CDR3, as DNA: TGCGCCAGCAGCCAAGTAAACCGGGGAAACACCTACAATGAGCAGTTCTTC. Translating it yields CASSQVNRGNTYNEQFF.

The chain's CDR3 is CASGLLGQGSYEQYF. CDR3 DNA sequence: TGTGCCAGCGGCCTCTTGGGACAGGGCTCCTACGAGCAGTACTTC. This sequence joins TRBV6-5 and TRBJ2-7; 9 nucleotides line up with TRBD1. The J segment lost 0 bases and the V segment lost 8 bases, leaving 8 bases of the junction unmatched. CDR3 length: 15 amino acids. CDR1 MNHEY and CDR2 SVGAGI come from the germline V gene.

The gene calls are TRBV28 and TRBJ2-3; 12 bases map to TRBD1. Germline CDR1 and CDR2: MDHEN and SYDVKM. The CDR3 totals 15 residues. With 3 bases clipped from V and 4 bases from J, the junction kept 2 bases outside the gene matches. The CDR3 nucleotides are TGTGCCAGCAGTTTTGGGACAGGGGGCTCAGATACGCAGTATTTT. It is translated as CASSFGTGGSDTQYF.

This rearrangement joins TRBV6-5 to TRBJ2-3; the D gene could be TRBD1 or TRBD2 (5 bases each). This CDR3 is built from 13 residues. Deletions cut 6 bases from V and 11 bases from J, with 18 bases between. Per germline, CDR1 MNHEY and CDR2 SVGAGI. The CDR3 region has the DNA TGTGCCAGCAGACCGCCGGGGCCGCGCATGCAGTATTTT. Translation gives CASRPPGPRMQYF.

This clone was seen just once. This chain connects TRBV7-8 to TRBJ1-5; 7 bases match TRBD1. The junction had 8 bases not matched to a gene; V was cut back by 4 bases and J by 2 bases. Germline CDR1 is SGHVS and CDR2 is FQNEAQ. This CDR3 comprises 16 residues. CDR3 sequence: CASSWGGRGGNQPQHF. The DNA of the CDR3 is TGTGCCAGCAGCTGGGGCGGCAGGGGGGGCAATCAGCCCCAGCATTTT.

Of note for this clone: The sample carries other DNA sequences with the same CDR3. This chain connects TRBV5-4 to TRBJ2-5; D gene ambiguous. CDR1 is SGHNT and CDR2 is YYREEE in the germline V gene (reference sequence). This CDR3 has 13 amino acids. The V end was cut by 0 bases, the J end by 4 bases, with 7 bases between. In DNA form, the CDR3 reads TGTGCCAGCAGCTTGGCTGGAGTAGAGACCCAGTACTTC. It codes for CASSLAGVETQYF. Together with reference TRBV5-4 and TRBJ2-5, the CDR3 gives the full variable domain: ETGVTQSPTHLIKTRGQQVTLRCSSQSGHNTVSWYQQALGQGPQFIFQYYREEENGRGNFPPRFSGLQFPNYSSELNVNALELDDSALYLCASSLAGVETQYFGPGTRLLVL.

The CDR3 DNA reads TGTGCCAGCAGCTTAATTTCTCGAGATACGCAGTATTTT. Translated, it gives CASSLISRDTQYF. The rearrangement joins TRBV7-6 to TRBJ2-3, with D uncertain. The V end lost 2 bases, the J end lost 5 bases, and 8 bases lay between the germline ends. There are 13 residues in the CDR3. Germline assignment: CDR1 SGHVS and CDR2 FNYEAQ.

The chain employs TRBV30 and TRBJ1-1; no clear D. Germline V lookup: CDR1 GTSNPN, CDR2 SVGIG (reference sequence). The CDR3 is 12 amino acids. Trimming removed 8 bases from V and 4 bases from J, with 14 bases in between. The CDR3 sequence is CAMYYSGTEAFF. CDR3 in DNA: TGTGCCATGTACTATTCGGGCACTGAAGCTTTCTTT.

In its sample, this clone was seen a few times. The chain joins TRBV11-2 to TRBJ2-5, with a possible D match to TRBD1 (5 bases). V was cut by 1 base and J by 0 bases, with 12 bases left in between. The CDR3 covers 16 residues. CDR1 SGHAT and CDR2 FQNNGV come from the germline V gene. CDR3 residues: CASSLGQISYQETQYF. CDR3 sequence (DNA): TGTGCCAGCAGCTTAGGACAGATATCGTACCAAGAGACCCAGTACTTC.

V usage is TRBV4-1 and J usage is TRBJ2-7; 9 nucleotides match TRBD1. The CDR3 loop spans 14 amino acids. After removal of 4 bases from V and 2 bases from J, the junction contained 3 bases not matched to a gene. CDR1 and CDR2 (germline): MGHRA, YSYEKL. This chain's CDR3 is CASSLWTGAYEQYF. The CDR3, as DNA: TGCGCCAGCAGCCTATGGACAGGGGCCTACGAGCAGTACTTC.

The CDR3 nucleotides read TGTGCCACCAGCAGAGATCCCCGAGCCGGGCATGGCTACACCTTC. Translated: CATSRDPRAGHGYTF. The rearrangement uses TRBV15 and TRBJ1-2; D ambiguous. CDR1 is LNHNV and CDR2 is YYDKDF in the germline V gene (reference sequence). The CDR3 loop spans 15 amino acids. V lost 0 bases and J lost 6, with 14 bases in between.

This sequence joins TRBV10-3 and TRBJ2-7, with TRBD2 as a possible D gene (6 bases). Trimming stripped 0 bases from V and 5 bases from J, with 17 bases between. The CDR3 totals 16 residues. Germline loops: CDR1 ENHRY, CDR2 SYGVKD. CDR3 in amino acids: CAISESTGGATDEQYF. CDR3 coding DNA: TGTGCCATCAGTGAGTCCACAGGAGGGGCAACGGACGAGCAGTACTTC.

The J gene is TRBJ2-1, the V gene TRBV10-3; TRBD2 agrees at 11 bases. J lost 5 bases, V lost 8 bases, and 8 bases had no gene match. Germline assignment: CDR1 ENHRY and CDR2 SYGVKD. This CDR3 is built from 15 residues. CDR3 region: CAIGRLAGGNNEQFF. As DNA, the CDR3 is TGTGCCATCGGGCGTCTAGCGGGGGGAAACAATGAGCAGTTCTTC.

In its sample, this clone was seen a few times. The chain uses TRBV2 and TRBJ1-6; 7 bases fit TRBD1. This CDR3 has 16 residues. Germline CDR1 and CDR2: SNHLY and FYNNEI. Trimming removed 6 bases from V and 2 bases from J; junction bases left unmatched: 7. The CDR3 here is CASRETGLAYNSPLHF. CDR3 DNA: TGTGCCAGCAGAGAGACAGGGCTCGCCTATAATTCACCCCTCCACTTT.

The rearrangement joins TRBV14 to TRBJ2-3; D uncertain. This CDR3 has 13 residues. V lost 1 base to trimming and J lost 8 bases, with 10 bases between them. Germline V gene sequence: CDR1 SGHDN, CDR2 FVKESK. For the CDR3, the DNA is TGTGCCAGCAGCCAAGCCTCGTCTACTACGCAGTATTTT. Encoded protein: CASSQASSTTQYF.

The chain combines TRBV4-1 with TRBJ2-1; TRBD1 agrees at 9 bases. The V segment lost 3 bases and the J segment 5 bases; nucleotides outside the gene matches: 8. The length of the CDR3 is 16 residues. The germline CDR1 and CDR2 sequences are MGHRA and YSYEKL. The CDR3 loop is CASSHAGTGRHNEQFF. CDR3 nucleotide sequence: TGCGCCAGCAGCCATGCCGGGACAGGGCGCCACAATGAGCAGTTCTTC.

This sequence joins TRBV6-6 and TRBJ2-2; 8 positions match TRBD2. The CDR3 sequence is 14 residues long. After removal of 7 bases from V and 5 bases from J, the junction contained 6 bases not matched to a gene. The V gene's germline CDR1 is MNHNY and CDR2 SVGAGI (reference sequence). The CDR3 nucleotides read TGTGCCAGCACGGCGGGGGGAAGGACCGGGGAGCTGTTTTTT. Translating it yields CASTAGGRTGELFF.

Here the CDR3 DNA reads TGTGCCAGCAGCCCGGGAGGGCGGGGAGATACGCAGTATTTT. This codes for CASSPGGRGDTQYF. This rearrangement joins TRBV7-3 to TRBJ2-3; TRBD2 matches 8 bases. Per the germline V gene, CDR1 is SGHTA and CDR2 is FQGTGA. V lost 5 bases, J lost 5 bases, and 6 bases stayed unmatched. The CDR3 contains 14 residues.

The rearrangement links TRBV25-1 to TRBJ1-1; D is unclear. The V gene lost 0 bases and the J gene lost 1 base, with 15 bases spanning the gap. This CDR3 region has 17 residues. The germline V gene has CDR1 MGHDK and CDR2 SYGVNS. CDR3 in DNA: TGTGCCAGCAGTGAATATTTAAGTCCGCGGCCGAACACTGAAGCTTTCTTT. Protein sequence: CASSEYLSPRPNTEAFF.

The rearrangement links TRBV4-1 to TRBJ2-1, with D perhaps assigned TRBD1 or TRBD2 (5 bases each). CDR3 length: 16 residues. V gave up 4 bases and J gave up 4 bases, with 17 bases separating them. Germline values: CDR1 MGHRA, CDR2 YSYEKL. CDR3 bases: TGCGCCAGCAGCCGTGGGACGGCATCCTATTACAATGAGCAGTTCTTC. This gives the protein CASSRGTASYYNEQFF.

The chain is built from TRBV19 and TRBJ2-3, with D possibly TRBD2 on 6 matching bases. The CDR3 has 15 residues. The germline V gene encodes CDR1 LNHDA and CDR2 SQIVND (reference sequence). V was trimmed by 0 bases and J by 2 bases, leaving 9 bases between them. The CDR3 protein is CASSIDGGVTDTQYF. The CDR3, as DNA: TGTGCCAGTAGTATAGATGGAGGGGTCACAGATACGCAGTATTTT.

V gene TRBV7-9 combines with J gene TRBJ2-7; 9 bases match TRBD2. Germline V gene data show CDR1 as SEHNR and CDR2 as FQNEAQ (reference sequence). The CDR3 runs 15 residues. The J segment lost 2 bases and the V segment lost 5 bases, leaving 7 bases of the junction unmatched. Written as DNA, the CDR3 is TGTGCCAGCAGCCTAGGACTAGCGTCCGCCTACGAGCAGTACTTC. Encoded protein: CASSLGLASAYEQYF.

This chain links TRBV9 with TRBJ2-1, with 10 bases aligning to TRBD2. CDR3 size: 14 residues. V lost 5 bases and J lost 8; bases outside the gene matches: 7. CDR1 and CDR2 from the germline V gene are SGDLS and YYNGEE. Here the CDR3 reads CASSLAGGGDEQFF. CDR3 bases: TGTGCCAGCAGTTTAGCGGGAGGAGGGGATGAGCAGTTCTTC.

This clone showed up just once. The J gene is TRBJ2-7, the V gene TRBV18; D gene unclear. CDR3 length equals 14 residues. With 3 bases removed from V and 1 base from J, the gap between germline ends came to 10 bases. Germline CDR1 and CDR2: KGHSH and LQKENI. CDR3 region: CASSPDTDSYEQYF. The CDR3 DNA sequence: TGTGCCAGCTCACCCGACACGGATTCCTACGAGCAGTACTTC.

V is TRBV5-8 and J is TRBJ2-3, with 13 nucleotides matching TRBD2. This CDR3 is 17 amino acids long. V shed 5 bases and J 3 bases; nucleotides not matched to a gene: 9. Germline V gene lookup returns CDR1 SGHTS and CDR2 YDEGEE. The chain's CDR3 is CASSSGTSGEVTDTQYF. The CDR3 DNA reads as TGTGCCAGCAGTTCCGGGACTAGCGGGGAGGTGACAGATACGCAGTATTTT.

This chain links TRBV6-5 with TRBJ2-7; TRBD1 might be the D (6 bases). The V and J ends lost 4 bases and 7 bases respectively, with 11 bases between them. The CDR3 sequence is 12 residues long. The germline V gene encodes CDR1 MNHEY and CDR2 SVGAGI. CDR3 coding DNA: TGTGCCAGCAGTTTTGACAGGCTGGAGCAGTACTTC. Translating it yields CASSFDRLEQYF.

This clone was observed a few times. The chain has TRBV30 and TRBJ1-1; D unclear. The germline gives CDR1 GTSNPN, CDR2 SVGIG (reference sequence). Trimming took 5 bases from V and 6 from J, leaving 10 bases between them. CDR3 length equals 11 residues. CDR3 in DNA: TGTGCCTGGTTGCAGATCGCTGAAGCTTTCTTT. Translating gives CAWLQIAEAFF.

This chain links TRBV30 with TRBJ1-2, with D possibly being TRBD1 (6 bases). The CDR3 loop spans 14 amino acids. V was cut by 2 bases and J by 5 bases, with 15 bases left in between. Germline lookup yields CDR1 GTSNPN and CDR2 SVGIG (reference sequence). CDR3: CAWSLRRDTYGYTF. The CDR3 region has the DNA TGTGCCTGGAGTTTACGCCGGGACACTTATGGCTACACCTTC.

This sequence joins TRBV7-9 and TRBJ2-3; TRBD1 aligns across 7 bases. The germline V gene encodes CDR1 SEHNR and CDR2 FQNEAQ (reference sequence). This CDR3 is 15 amino acids long. Germline trimming cut 5 bases from V and 3 bases from J; bases unmatched to any gene: 8. The CDR3 sequence is CASSPGTVTTDTQYF. The CDR3 region has the DNA TGTGCCAGCAGCCCTGGGACAGTTACTACAGATACGCAGTATTTT.

A single count supports this clone. One junction end does not reproduce the germline sequence, and a read error may be involved. The V call is TRBV7-3, the J call TRBJ2-7; 14 bases fit TRBD2. This CDR3 has 13 residues. CDR1 and CDR2 (germline): SGHTA, FQGTGA. CDR3 region: CASSPGTSGGLHF. CDR3 in DNA: TGTGCCAGCAGCCCAGGGACTAGCGGGGGACTACACTTC.